A selection of T cell receptor beta chains follows, all from one sample in a study of blood T cell repertoires in COVID-19. The repertoire was sequenced with immunoSEQ multiplex PCR; TCRdb's copy has only in-frame clones and lacks some. Found here are about 200,000 clones, around 84% of them singletons; the top ten hold about 10%. Sequences were obtained from peripheral blood. The receptors originated from a man aged 50-60 years with active or convalescent COVID-19. The CDR3 runs from the conserved cysteine through the conserved F or W. Each record gives: CDR3 protein, CDR3 DNA, D gene, V gene, J gene, clone size. A D gene is named only where the DNA matches it firmly. Clone size appears in some rows only: once, few, many, or a class for an expanded clone.

CAWSATGTGELFF,TGTGCCTGGAGTGCCACGGGGACCGGGGAGCTGTTTTTT,.,TRBV30,TRBJ2-2,.
CASSQGAATGGLYNEQFF,TGTGCCAGCAGCCAGGGTGCAGCGACGGGGGGCCTTTATAATGAGCAGTTCTTC,.,TRBV3-1/TRBV3-2,TRBJ2-1,.
CASSDPGAYGYTF,TGTGCCAGCAGTGACCCAGGGGCTTATGGCTACACCTTC,.,TRBV6-1,TRBJ1-2,.
CASSVAREQGNTEAFF,TGTGCCAGCAGCGTAGCTAGAGAACAGGGGAACACTGAAGCTTTCTTT,.,TRBV9,TRBJ1-1,.
CASSVTRGSIDEQFF,TGTGCCAGCAGCGTCACCCGCGGGAGTATCGATGAGCAGTTCTTC,TRBD2,TRBV9,TRBJ2-1,.
CASRGGLAHNEQFF,TGTGCCAGCAGAGGAGGGCTAGCCCACAATGAGCAGTTCTTC,.,TRBV2,TRBJ2-1,few
CASSRLWDREAFF,TGCGCCAGCAGCCGCCTGTGGGACAGAGAAGCTTTCTTT,TRBD1,TRBV4-1,TRBJ1-1,.
CASSTGQGINEQFF,TGCGCCAGCAGCACGGGACAGGGTATCAATGAGCAGTTCTTC,TRBD1,TRBV5-1,TRBJ2-1,.
CASSERGGGLENNSPLHF,TGTGCCAGCAGTGAGAGGGGCGGGGGGCTGGAAAATAATTCACCCCTCCACTTT,.,TRBV2,TRBJ1-6,.
CASSKLLWAIEGNTEAFF,TGTGCCAGTTCAAAATTACTCTGGGCCATCGAGGGGAACACTGAAGCTTTCTTT,.,TRBV18,TRBJ1-1,.
CASSLGGADYGYTF,TGTGCCAGCAGTTTGGGGGGGGCGGACTATGGCTACACCTTC,.,TRBV28,TRBJ1-2,.
CASSLAPAGGATDTQYF,TGTGCCAGCAGCTTAGCTCCAGCGGGGGGTGCTACAGATACGCAGTATTTT,TRBD2,TRBV7-8,TRBJ2-3,.
CATSDGDLDSYNEQFF,TGTGCCACCAGTGATGGAGACTTGGATTCCTACAATGAGCAGTTCTTC,.,TRBV24-1,TRBJ2-1,.
CASRRTGGNTIYF,TGTGCCAGCAGACGGACAGGGGGAAACACCATATATTTT,TRBD1,TRBV6-5,TRBJ1-3,once
CASSLYRGYNSPLHF,TGTGCCAGCAGTTTATACCGGGGCTATAATTCACCCCTCCACTTT,.,TRBV28,TRBJ1-6,.
CASSVQPQGWGNEKLFF,TGTGCCAGCAGTGTGCAACCCCAGGGTTGGGGTAATGAAAAACTGTTTTTT,.,TRBV6-1,TRBJ1-4,.
CASSEAAGEQFF,TGTGCCAGCAGTGAAGCGGCAGGGGAGCAGTTCTTC,.,TRBV6-1,TRBJ2-1,.
CASSPYDSFYSNQPQHF,TGTGCCAGCAGCCCCTACGACAGCTTCTATAGCAATCAGCCCCAGCATTTT,.,TRBV28,TRBJ1-5,.
CASSPQTSGAYNEQFF,TGTGCCAGCAGCCCCCAGACTAGCGGGGCTTACAATGAGCAGTTCTTC,TRBD2,TRBV7-2,TRBJ2-1,.
CASSNRTSGRLYNEQFF,TGTGCCAGCAGCAACCGGACTAGCGGGAGGCTCTACAATGAGCAGTTCTTC,TRBD2,TRBV7-9,TRBJ2-1,.
CATGQGSYNEQFF,TGTGCCACCGGACAGGGGTCCTACAATGAGCAGTTCTTC,TRBD1,TRBV24-1,TRBJ2-1,.
CASSQSPWDSRERETQYF,TGTGCCAGCAGCCAAAGCCCCTGGGACAGCCGAGAGAGGGAGACCCAGTACTTC,TRBD1,TRBV3-1/TRBV3-2,TRBJ2-5,.
CASSLSGRQGRAAEAFF,TGTGCCAGCAGCTTGTCCGGTAGACAGGGGCGGGCAGCCGAAGCTTTCTTT,TRBD1,TRBV5-4,TRBJ1-1,.
CASSHLNPGAGTEAFF,TGCGCCAGCAGCCACCTAAACCCAGGGGCAGGGACTGAAGCTTTCTTT,.,TRBV4-1,TRBJ1-1,.